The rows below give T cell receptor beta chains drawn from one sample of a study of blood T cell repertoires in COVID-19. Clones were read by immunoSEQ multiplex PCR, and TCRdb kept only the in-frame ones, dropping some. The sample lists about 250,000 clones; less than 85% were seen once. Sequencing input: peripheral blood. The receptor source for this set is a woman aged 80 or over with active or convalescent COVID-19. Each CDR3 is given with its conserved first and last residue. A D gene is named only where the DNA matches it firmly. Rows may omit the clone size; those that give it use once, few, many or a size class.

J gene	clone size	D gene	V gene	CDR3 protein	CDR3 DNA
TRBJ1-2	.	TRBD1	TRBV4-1	CASSPSTGANYGYTF	TGCGCCAGCAGCCCATCGACAGGGGCTAACTATGGCTACACCTTC
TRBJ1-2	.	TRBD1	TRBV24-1	CATSEQGYGYTF	TGTGCCACCAGTGAACAGGGGTATGGCTACACCTTC
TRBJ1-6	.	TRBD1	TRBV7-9	CASSLAGTGDNSPLHF	TGTGCCAGCAGCCTAGCCGGGACAGGGGATAATTCACCCCTCCACTTT
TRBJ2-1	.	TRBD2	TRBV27	CASSMQRGGLNEQFF	TGTGCCAGCAGTATGCAGCGGGGGGGCCTGAATGAGCAGTTCTTC
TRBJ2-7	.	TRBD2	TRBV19	CASSIRLAGTYEQYF	TGTGCCAGTAGTATCCGGCTAGCGGGAACCTACGAGCAGTACTTC
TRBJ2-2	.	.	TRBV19	CASSIGLANTGELFF	TGTGCCAGTAGTATAGGGCTAGCGAATACCGGGGAGCTGTTTTTT
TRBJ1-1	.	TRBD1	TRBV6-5	CASTQDRTNTEAFF	TGTGCCAGCACACAGGACAGGACAAACACTGAAGCTTTCTTT
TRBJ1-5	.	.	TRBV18	CASSPDYSSNQPQHF	TGTGCCAGCTCACCAGACTATTCTAGCAATCAGCCCCAGCATTTT
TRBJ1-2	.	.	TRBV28	CASSTLSSYGYTF	TGTGCCAGCAGCACCTTGTCTAGCTATGGCTACACCTTC
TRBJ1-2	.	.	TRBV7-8	CASSLTRDVHTF	TGTGCCAGCAGCCTAACGCGGGACGTACACACCTTC
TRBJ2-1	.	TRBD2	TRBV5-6	CASSLAGGREQFF	TGTGCCAGCAGCTTGGCGGGGGGGCGTGAGCAGTTCTTC
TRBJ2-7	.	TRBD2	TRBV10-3	CAIRTSGKYEQYF	TGTGCCATCAGGACTAGCGGGAAATACGAGCAGTACTTC
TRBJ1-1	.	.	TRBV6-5	CASRFRGQSTEAFF	TGTGCCAGCAGATTCAGGGGTCAATCTACTGAAGCTTTCTTT
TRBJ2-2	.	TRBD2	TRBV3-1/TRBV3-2	CASSQESGKTGELFF	TGTGCCAGCAGCCAAGAGAGCGGGAAGACCGGGGAGCTGTTTTTT
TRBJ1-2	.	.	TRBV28	CASTSGAVTNYGYTF	TGTGCCAGCACCTCAGGGGCGGTAACTAACTATGGCTACACCTTC
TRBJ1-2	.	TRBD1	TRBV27	CAAANLDRPLYGYTF	TGTGCCGCAGCCAACCTGGACAGGCCCCTCTATGGCTACACCTTC
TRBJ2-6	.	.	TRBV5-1	CASSPPPTGTGANVLTF	TGCGCCAGCAGCCCACCTCCTACAGGGACTGGGGCCAACGTCCTGACTTTC
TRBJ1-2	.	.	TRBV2	CASSEWSGMRGYTF	TGTGCCAGCAGTGAATGGTCGGGGATGCGGGGCTACACCTTC
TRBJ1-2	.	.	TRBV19	CASSLTRGANYGYTF	TGTGCCAGTAGTCTAACCCGGGGGGCTAACTATGGCTACACCTTC
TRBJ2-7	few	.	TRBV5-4	CASSFPGTYEQYF	TGTGCCAGCAGCTTCCCGGGGACCTACGAGCAGTACTTC
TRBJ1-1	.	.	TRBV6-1	CASSEATIGVNTEAFF	TGTGCCAGCAGTGAAGCGACGATTGGAGTTAACACTGAAGCTTTCTTT
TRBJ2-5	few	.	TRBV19	CASRISGGETQYF	TGTGCCAGTAGGATCAGTGGGGGGGAGACCCAGTACTTC
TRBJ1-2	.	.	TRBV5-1	CASSLASGNYGYTF	TGCGCCAGCAGCTTGGCGTCAGGGAACTATGGCTACACCTTC
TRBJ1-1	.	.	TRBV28	CASSTLRGARGTEAFF	TGTGCCAGCAGTACCTTACGGGGGGCGCGAGGCACTGAAGCTTTCTTT
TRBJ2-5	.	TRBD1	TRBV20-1	CSASEGQVETQYF	TGCAGTGCTAGTGAAGGACAGGTTGAGACCCAGTACTTC
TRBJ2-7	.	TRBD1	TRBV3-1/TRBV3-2	CASSPLGDRARYEQYF	TGTGCCAGCAGCCCTCTCGGGGACAGGGCCCGCTACGAGCAGTACTTC
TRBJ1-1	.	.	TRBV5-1	CASSLGASTEAFF	TGCGCCAGCAGCTTGGGGGCAAGCACTGAAGCTTTCTTT
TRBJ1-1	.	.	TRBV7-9	CASSLRPGSRPGAEAFF	TGTGCCAGCAGCTTACGCCCCGGCAGCCGACCCGGAGCTGAAGCTTTCTTT
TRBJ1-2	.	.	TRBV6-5	CASRPTPGGYTF	TGTGCCAGCAGACCAACCCCCGGGGGCTACACCTTC
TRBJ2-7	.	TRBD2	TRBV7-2	CASSLDGTSSYEQYF	TGTGCCAGCAGCTTAGACGGGACTAGCTCCTACGAGCAGTACTTC
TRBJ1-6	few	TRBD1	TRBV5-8	CASSLSNRGISPLHF	TGTGCCAGCAGCTTGAGCAACAGGGGGATTTCACCCCTCCACTTT
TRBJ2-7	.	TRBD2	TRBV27	CASSPSGRYSYEQYF	TGTGCCAGCAGCCCAAGCGGGAGGTATTCCTACGAGCAGTACTTC
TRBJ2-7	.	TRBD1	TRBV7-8	CASSIRTGGISYEQYF	TGTGCCAGCAGCATAAGGACAGGGGGCATCTCCTACGAGCAGTACTTC
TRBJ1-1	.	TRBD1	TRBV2	CASTEDRERTEAFF	TGTGCCAGCACTGAGGACAGGGAGCGCACTGAAGCTTTCTTT
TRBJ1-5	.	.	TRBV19	CASNVGRNQPQHF	TGTGCCAGTAATGTGGGGCGCAATCAGCCCCAGCATTTT
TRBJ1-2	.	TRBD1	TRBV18	CASSTGTGEYGYTF	TGTGCCAGCTCAACCGGGACAGGAGAATATGGCTACACCTTC
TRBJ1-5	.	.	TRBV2	CASSGRVASTAYSNQPQHF	TGTGCCAGCAGTGGAAGGGTAGCCTCGACAGCTTATAGCAATCAGCCCCAGCATTTT
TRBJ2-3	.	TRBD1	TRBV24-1	CATSDQPGQGTDTQYF	TGTGCCACCAGTGATCAGCCAGGACAGGGAACAGATACGCAGTATTTT
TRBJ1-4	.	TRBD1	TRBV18	CASSRTGTGMYNEKLFF	TGTGCCAGCTCCCGGACGGGGACAGGGATGTATAATGAAAAACTGTTTTTT
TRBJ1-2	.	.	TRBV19	CASSIGGRGYTF	TGTGCCAGTAGTATAGGTGGGAGAGGCTACACCTTC
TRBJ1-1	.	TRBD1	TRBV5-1	CASSFTRTGVNTEAFF	TGCGCCAGCAGCTTTACCCGGACAGGGGTGAACACTGAAGCTTTCTTT
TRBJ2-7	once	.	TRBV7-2	CASSLAPGGSDLYEQYF	TGTGCCAGCAGCTTAGCGCCAGGTGGGTCTGACCTCTACGAGCAGTACTTC
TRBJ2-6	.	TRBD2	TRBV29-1	CSVEGGTIGANVLTF	TGCAGCGTTGAGGGGGGGACCATTGGGGCCAACGTCCTGACTTTC
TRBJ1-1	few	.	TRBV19	CASTATHMNTEAFF	TGTGCCAGTACTGCGACACATATGAACACTGAAGCTTTCTTT
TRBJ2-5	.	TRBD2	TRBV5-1	CASSYGLGAGGPQTQYF	TGCGCCAGCAGCTACGGCCTTGGGGCGGGAGGGCCGCAGACCCAGTACTTC
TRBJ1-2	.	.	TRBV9	CASSLIGGYYGYTF	TGTGCCAGCAGCCTGATCGGGGGTTACTATGGCTACACCTTC
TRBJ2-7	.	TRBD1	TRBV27	CASSHNPTGGRYEQYF	TGTGCCAGCAGTCACAACCCGACAGGGGGACGATACGAGCAGTACTTC
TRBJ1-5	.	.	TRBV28	CASSLEGGFWQPQHF	TGTGCCAGCAGTTTAGAGGGAGGATTTTGGCAGCCCCAGCATTTT
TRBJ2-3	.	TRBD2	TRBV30	CAGRDGGGGDTQYF	TGTGCCGGCCGGGATGGCGGGGGGGGAGATACGCAGTATTTT
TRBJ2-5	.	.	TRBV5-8	CASSLNAGETQYF	TGTGCCAGCAGCTTGAATGCGGGGGAGACCCAGTACTTC
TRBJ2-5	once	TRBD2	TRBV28	CASSMGLASYQETQYF	TGTGCCAGCAGTATGGGACTAGCGTCCTACCAAGAGACCCAGTACTTC
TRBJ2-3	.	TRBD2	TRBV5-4	CASSLASGILSDTQYF	TGTGCCAGCAGCTTGGCTAGCGGGATTTTGTCAGATACGCAGTATTTT
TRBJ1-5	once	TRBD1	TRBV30	CAWSGQGAQPQHF	TGTGCCTGGAGTGGACAGGGAGCCCAGCCCCAGCATTTT
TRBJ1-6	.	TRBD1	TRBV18	CASSPDRERSPLHF	TGTGCCAGCTCACCAGACAGGGAACGCTCACCCCTCCACTTT